This T cell receptor (beta chain) was captured by sequencing in a study of regulatory T cells in long-lasting Graves disease. Study results and caveats: Preferential use of TRBV28, TRBJ1-2 and TRBJ2-5 was seen in persistent disease. Persistent-disease Graves' patients showed less TCR diversity than new cases.

With regard to this clonotype: Its target is not known.

Arm-PCR of CDR3 regions with iRepertoire HTBI primers generated TCR beta libraries. TCRdb re-called the multiplex PCR reads through MiXCR, storing one row per CDR3 protein. Altogether about half a million distinct CDR3 sequences are present, approximately 23% being singletons, with the ten largest covering under 15%. The time point here: persistent/refractory GD, antithyroid drugs over 5 years with positive TRAb. Researchers made the TCR library from RNA that was extracted from PBMCs. One endocrinology department in Xi'an, China, was where patients came from. V was shortened by 3 bases and J by 2 bases, with 15 bases between the two germline ends. The length of the CDR3 is 15 residues. Germline CDR1 is DFQATT and CDR2 is SNEGSKA (reference sequence).

The source was peripheral blood mononuclear cells (PBMCs), collected when the disease was refractory, from a patient treated with antithyroid drugs. The V call is TRBV20-1, the J call TRBJ2-3, with D tentatively TRBD1 or TRBD2 (7 bases each). The clonotype was recovered from a female donor with Graves disease. The DNA of the CDR3 is TGCAGTGCTAGGGGGGAGGGGGCGCACACAGATACGCAGTATTTT. Translating it yields CSARGEGAHTDTQYF.